The text below deals with one TCR beta chain. The data stem from a study of blood T cells in healthy people across ages. Germline CDR1 MGHRA, CDR2 YSYEKL. This CDR3 contains 16 residues. Trimming stripped 0 bases from V and 1 base from J, with 10 bases between. PBMCs were isolated at a quantity of at least 6.5 million per sample. Alongside a J-beta primer mix, a sample-barcoded 5' primer served in a second PCR lasting 7 to 11 cycles. Via MiXCR, TCRdb re-called the 5' RACE reads, giving one row per CDR3 protein. Of 850,000 to 1,000,000 distinct CDR3 sequences listed, around 48% are singletons. This clonotype was obtained from a man aged 25-40 years in good health. The sequencing input was blood. The chain has TRBV4-1 and TRBJ2-1; the D is unclear. The CDR3 is CASSQDPRVSYNEQFF. The CDR3 nucleotides read TGCGCCAGCAGCCAAGATCCTAGAGTATCCTACAATGAGCAGTTCTTC.